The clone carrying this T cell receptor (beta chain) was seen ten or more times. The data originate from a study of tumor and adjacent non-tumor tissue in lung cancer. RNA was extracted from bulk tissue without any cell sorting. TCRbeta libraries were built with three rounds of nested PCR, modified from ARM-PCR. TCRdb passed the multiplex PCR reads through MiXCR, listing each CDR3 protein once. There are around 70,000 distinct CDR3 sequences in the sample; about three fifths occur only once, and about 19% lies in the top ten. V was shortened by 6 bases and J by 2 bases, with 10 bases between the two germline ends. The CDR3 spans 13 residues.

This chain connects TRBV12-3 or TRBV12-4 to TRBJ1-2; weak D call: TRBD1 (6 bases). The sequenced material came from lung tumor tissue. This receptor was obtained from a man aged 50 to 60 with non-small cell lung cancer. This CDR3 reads CASSPGQNYGYTF. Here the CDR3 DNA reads TGTGCCAGCAGCCCTGGACAGAACTATGGCTACACCTTC.